What follows are 2 T cell receptor beta chains derived from one specimen sequenced in a study of response to subunit inactivated influenza vaccine. TCRdb re-derived calls from the RT-PCR reads in MiXCR, one entry per CDR3 protein. Of over 400,000 distinct CDR3 sequences listed, approximately 9.9% were seen once; the top ten hold approximately 12%. The source material was PBMCs from blood, sampled roughly 47 days after vaccination. These receptors all come from a man in his fifties or sixties who received an inactivated influenza vaccine.

The sample holds a few counts of this clonotype. The gene calls are TRBV2 and TRBJ2-5, with 14 nucleotides matching TRBD2. The CDR3 sequence is 16 residues long. The V gene end was trimmed by 7 bases and the J gene end by 5 bases; junction bases not matched to a gene: 9. Germline CDR1 is SNHLY and CDR2 is FYNNEI. As DNA, the CDR3 is TGTGCCAGCAAATCCGGGACTAGCGGGAGATCTGAGACCCAGTACTTC. The encoded protein is CASKSGTSGRSETQYF. The complete variable domain, with remaining parts taken from reference TRBV2 and TRBJ2-5, reads EPEVTQTPSHQVTQMGQEVILRCVPISNHLYFYWYRQILGQKVEFLVSFYNNEISEKSEIFDDQFSVERPDGSNFTLKIRSTKLEDSAMYFCASKSGTSGRSETQYFGPGTRLLVL.

J is TRBJ2-3 and V is TRBV7-2; TRBD2 agrees at 8 bases. V gave up 3 bases and J gave up 0 bases; unmatched junction bases: 5. The CDR3 runs to 16 residues. Per germline, CDR1 SGHTA and CDR2 FQGNSA. The CDR3 DNA reads as TGTGCCAGCAGCTTTGCGCGGGGGGCTAGCACAGATACGCAGTATTTT. Amino acid sequence: CASSFARGASTDTQYF.